This TCR beta chain is from a study of human T cells and chemical hapten exposure (dated by TCRdb to the early 2020s). At the level of the whole study: For sensitization, 2% DPC in acetone was applied to an approximately 2 cm by approximately 2 cm area of upper inner arm skin. Throughout the roughly 25-week study period, patients were also given weekly therapeutic DPC doses on the scalp. Patch testing on the upper back used Finn chambers containing 0.01% DPC, with scoring done after 6 days according to International Contact Dermatitis Research Group standards. The patient cohort, mostly female, included alopecia areata with under or over 50% scalp involvement, alopecia totalis and alopecia universalis. The libraries were sequenced as a pool, and the TCR yield per sample differed mostly because of small variations in library volumes within the pool. This study followed changes in the peripheral blood TCR repertoire in vivo during primary and secondary sensitization of alopecia patients to the hapten diphenylcyclopropenone (DPC). Blood samples were taken from patients before sensitization (week 0) and then at 2, 6 and about 24 weeks after DPC sensitization. For TCR sequencing, blood came from twenty-nine alopecia patients at anywhere from one to four time points (pre-sensitization, 2, 6 and 24 weeks). Overall study results and their limits: Because every patient had alopecia, a presumed autoimmune disease, the patients' immune response might differ from that of healthy individuals. Patch test score correlated positively with the number of PT1 expanded TCRs, reaching significance at thresholds 8, 16 and 32 but not at 4. The number of TCRs above 1 in 1000 frequency did not change with DPC sensitization; there was no evidence of global repertoire structure alterations. Significantly more large CDR3 similarity clusters were formed by expanded TCRs than by pre-sensitization or healthy control sets, consistent with antigen-driven responses. After repeated subsampling, changes were observed in the strength of the expansion versus patch-test correlation and in the threshold at which the correlation became significant.

Including cysteine and phenylalanine, the CDR3 has 12 amino acids. Here the CDR3 DNA is all that survives: 36 bases in frame from base 1. The germline V and J ends show losses of 1 base and 9 bases respectively, and no gene match explains 0 bases of the junction. From the germline V gene (reference sequence), CDR1 is SEHNR and CDR2 is FQNEAQ. The library relied on RACE. TCRdb shows the sequencer as NextSeq 500. During library preparation, unique molecular identifiers were attached to individual cDNA molecules so that TCRs could be counted quantitatively and reproducibly. Each blood RNA sample was used to sequence both TCR alpha and TCR beta chains. In the original analysis: A median of approximately 96,000 TCRs per sample was observed, with a range of about 20,000 to 750,000. The Decombinator software suite was used to annotate V, J and CDR3 in the TCR reads. For the PS versus PT1 abundance plots, all samples were subsampled to the same number of TCRs (28,000). TCRs were defined as expanded if absent before sensitization and observed at least eight times at the 2-week time point. Through fastp at Q25 and MiXCR, TCRdb rebuilt clones from the public reads, retaining in-frame beta chains. Rows with one shared CDR3 protein collapse into an entry with the most common genes and DNA. It is TCRdb's table, rather than the study itself, that gives the V and J calls and clone size. A total of approximately 80,000 distinct CDR3 sequences appear in this sample, 10% to 15% of them only once. Together, the top ten hold about 5.7% of the sample.

What the time point label conveys for this sample: patch test 3, about 24 weeks after DPC sensitization. The meaning of the sample's treatment or condition label: therapeutic diphenylcyclopropenone sensitization with weekly scalp DPC. Blood at each patch-test visit was drawn before the patch test was applied. Eligible patients were aged 18 to 70, diagnosed with alopecia, deemed suitable for DPC therapy, and excluded if pregnant. Total RNA was extracted from unfractionated whole blood collected in Tempus Blood RNA tubes. With regard to this clonotype: The antigen it recognizes is unknown. Per-base qualities were not stored, and no clone one base away is much larger.

Recombination joined TRBV7-9 with TRBJ2-1; 7 of the junction bases match TRBD1. This specimen consisted of whole blood, obtained in connection with sensitization to the hapten diphenylcyclopropenone (DPC). The TCR originated in a woman between 50 and 59 years old with alopecia areata. Some clones in this sample may be carry-over from other donors' samples. The CDR3 region has the sequence CASSLGTGEQFF. The nucleotide sequence reads TGTGCCAGCAGCTTAGGGACAGGTGAGCAGTTCTTC.